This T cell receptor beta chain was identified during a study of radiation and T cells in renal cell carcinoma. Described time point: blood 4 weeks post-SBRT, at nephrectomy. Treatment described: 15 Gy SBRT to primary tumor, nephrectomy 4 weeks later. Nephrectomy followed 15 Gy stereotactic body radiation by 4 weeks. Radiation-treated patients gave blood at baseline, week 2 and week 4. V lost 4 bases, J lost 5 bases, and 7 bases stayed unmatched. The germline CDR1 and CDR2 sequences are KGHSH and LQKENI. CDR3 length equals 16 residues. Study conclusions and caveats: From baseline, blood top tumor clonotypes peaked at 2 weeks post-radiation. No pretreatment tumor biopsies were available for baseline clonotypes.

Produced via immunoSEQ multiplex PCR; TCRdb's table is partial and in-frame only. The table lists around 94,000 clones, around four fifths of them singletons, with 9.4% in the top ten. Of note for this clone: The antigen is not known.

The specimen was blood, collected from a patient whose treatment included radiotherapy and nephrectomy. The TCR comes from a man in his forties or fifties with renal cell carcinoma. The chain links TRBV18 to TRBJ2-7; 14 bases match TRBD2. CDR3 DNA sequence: TGTGCCAGCTCACTATTGGGACTAGCGGGAGCGGACGAGCAGTACTTC. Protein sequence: CASSLLGLAGADEQYF. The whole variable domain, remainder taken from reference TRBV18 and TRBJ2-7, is NAGVMQNPRHLVRRRGQEARLRCSPMKGHSHVYWYRQLPEEGLKFMVYLQKENIIDESGMPKERFSAEFPKEGPSILRIQQVVRGDSAAYFCASSLLGLAGADEQYFGPGTRLTVT.